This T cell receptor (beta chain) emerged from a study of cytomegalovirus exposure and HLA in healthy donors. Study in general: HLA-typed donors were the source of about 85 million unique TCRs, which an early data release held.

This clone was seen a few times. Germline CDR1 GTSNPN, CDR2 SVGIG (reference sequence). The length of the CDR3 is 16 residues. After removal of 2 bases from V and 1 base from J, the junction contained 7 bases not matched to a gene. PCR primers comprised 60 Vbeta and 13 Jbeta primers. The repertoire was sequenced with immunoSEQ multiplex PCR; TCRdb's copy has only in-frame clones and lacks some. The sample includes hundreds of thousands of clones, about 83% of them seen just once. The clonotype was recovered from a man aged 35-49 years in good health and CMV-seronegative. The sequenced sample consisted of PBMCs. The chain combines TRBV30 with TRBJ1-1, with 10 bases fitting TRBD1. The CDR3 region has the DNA TGTGCCTGGAGTATCTATTGGGACAGGGGGAACACTGAAGCTTTCTTT. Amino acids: CAWSIYWDRGNTEAFF.